Shown below are 11 T cell receptor beta chains from a single sample sequenced in a study of Tregs in tolerant kidney transplant recipients. Sequenced by immunoSEQ multiplex PCR; TCRdb stores in-frame clones only, minus some. Of about 110,000 clones in the sample, 90% were seen once. The source was CD4+ T cells from blood, collected before the transplant. The receptor set was obtained from a human donor who received a combined kidney and bone marrow transplant.

This clone was found once. The chain recombines TRBV7-9 with TRBJ2-6; 11 nucleotides align to TRBD1. The CDR3 contains 19 residues. Germline CDR1 and CDR2: SEHNR and FQNEAQ (reference sequence). After removal of 4 bases from V and 4 bases from J, the junction contained 12 bases not matched to a gene. CDR3 residues: CASSSRRTGGGSGANVLTF. The CDR3 nucleotides are TGTGCCAGCAGCTCCCGAAGGACAGGGGGCGGATCGGGGGCCAACGTCCTGACTTTC.

The rearrangement uses TRBV2 and TRBJ1-1; possible D gene TRBD1, 6 bases. V was clipped by 9 bases and J by 1 base, with 12 bases between them. Germline loops: CDR1 SNHLY, CDR2 FYNNEI. The length of the CDR3 is 13 residues. The CDR3 bases are TGTGCCAGTAGACAGGCGGAGAACACTGAAGCTTTCTTT. Amino acids: CASRQAENTEAFF.

The genes are TRBV28 and TRBJ1-2; 10 bases match TRBD1. The CDR3 length is 16 residues. CDR1 is MDHEN and CDR2 is SYDVKM in the germline V gene. V lost 4 bases to trimming and J lost 6 bases; unmatched junction nucleotides: 11. Written as DNA, the CDR3 is TGTGCCAGCAGTTCCACGGACAGGGGGTGGGTGAATGGCTACACCTTC. Its translation is CASSSTDRGWVNGYTF.

V and J are TRBV10-3 and TRBJ2-5, with a possible D match to TRBD2 (5 bases). The CDR3 covers 14 residues. Germline V gene lookup returns CDR1 ENHRY and CDR2 SYGVKD. V was trimmed by 4 bases and J by 5 bases, leaving 14 bases between them. CDR3 residues: CAISATGPGETQYF. The CDR3 region has the DNA TGTGCCATCAGTGCGACGGGCCCGGGGGAGACCCAGTACTTC.

Only a few counts were recorded for this clone. The chain is built from TRBV12-5 and TRBJ1-5; no firm D call. V lost 0 bases and J lost 12, with 15 bases in between. The CDR3 spans 14 residues. Germline values: CDR1 LGHNT, CDR2 FRNRAP. The CDR3 spells CASGLVKGRGLQHF. The CDR3 DNA reads TGTGCTAGTGGTTTGGTAAAAGGGCGAGGGCTCCAGCATTTT.

The rearrangement uses TRBV5-1 and TRBJ2-2; 7 bases align to TRBD2. Germline loops: CDR1 SGHRS, CDR2 YFSETQ. This CDR3 has 15 amino acids. With 4 bases clipped from V and 6 bases from J, the junction kept 9 bases outside the gene matches. Here the CDR3 DNA reads TGCGCCAGCAGCAAGCTAGCGGCGGGGCCCGGGGAGCTGTTTTTT. Its translation is CASSKLAAGPGELFF.

The chain recombines TRBV10-3 with TRBJ2-2; unclear D gene. From germline, CDR1 is ENHRY and CDR2 SYGVKD. This CDR3 has 13 residues. V was trimmed by 3 bases and J by 1 base, leaving 3 bases between them. CDR3 coding DNA: TGTGCCATCAGTGACAGGAACACCGGGGAGCTGTTTTTT. Residues: CAISDRNTGELFF.

This clone was counted a few times. The same CDR3 arises from other DNA sequences in this sample as well. This sequence joins TRBV5-1 and TRBJ1-2, with D unresolved. The CDR3 extends over 12 amino acids. V was clipped by 4 bases and J by 5 bases, with 9 bases between them. CDR1 is SGHRS and CDR2 is YFSETQ in the germline V gene. The CDR3 sequence: CASSPGGYGYTF. The CDR3 DNA is TGCGCCAGCAGCCCGGGAGGGTATGGCTACACCTTC.

In DNA, the CDR3 is TGTGCCACCAGCAGACCCTCTGCTGGACAGGAAGAGACCCAGTACTTC. Amino acids: CATSRPSAGQEETQYF. The V call is TRBV15, the J call TRBJ2-5; 7 nucleotides match TRBD1. The length of the CDR3 is 16 residues. Germline CDR1 LNHNV, CDR2 YYDKDF (reference sequence). The V and J ends lost 2 bases and 3 bases, in that order; junction bases with no gene match: 9. Together with reference TRBV15 and TRBJ2-5, the CDR3 gives the full variable domain: DAMVIQNPRYQVTQFGKPVTLSCSQTLNHNVMYWYQQKSSQAPKLLFHYYDKDFNNEADTPDNFQSRRPNTSFCFLDIRSPGLGDTAMYLCATSRPSAGQEETQYFGPGTRLLVL.

This clone was observed a few times. V gene TRBV7-2 combines with J gene TRBJ2-3, with unresolved D. The V and J ends lost 5 bases and 2 bases respectively, with 8 bases between them. CDR3 length equals 13 residues. Germline lookup yields CDR1 SGHTA and CDR2 FQGNSA. The CDR3 spells CASSRALTDTQYF. The CDR3, as DNA: TGTGCCAGCAGCCGCGCGCTCACAGATACGCAGTATTTT. Looking up the rest from reference TRBV7-2 and TRBJ2-3 gives the full variable domain: GAGVSQSPSNKVTEKGKDVELRCDPISGHTALYWYRQSLGQGLEFLIYFQGNSAPDKSGLPSDRFSAERTGGSVSTLTIQRTQQEDSAVYLCASSRALTDTQYFGPGTRLTVL.

V gene TRBV19 combines with J gene TRBJ2-7; TRBD1 is a possible D gene (6 bases). The V and J ends lost 6 bases and 9 bases respectively, with 18 bases between them. The germline gives CDR1 LNHDA, CDR2 SQIVND (reference sequence). This CDR3 is 13 amino acids long. This chain's CDR3 is CASSPGAATGQYF. CDR3 sequence (DNA): TGTGCCAGTAGCCCAGGGGCGGCTACGGGGCAGTACTTC.